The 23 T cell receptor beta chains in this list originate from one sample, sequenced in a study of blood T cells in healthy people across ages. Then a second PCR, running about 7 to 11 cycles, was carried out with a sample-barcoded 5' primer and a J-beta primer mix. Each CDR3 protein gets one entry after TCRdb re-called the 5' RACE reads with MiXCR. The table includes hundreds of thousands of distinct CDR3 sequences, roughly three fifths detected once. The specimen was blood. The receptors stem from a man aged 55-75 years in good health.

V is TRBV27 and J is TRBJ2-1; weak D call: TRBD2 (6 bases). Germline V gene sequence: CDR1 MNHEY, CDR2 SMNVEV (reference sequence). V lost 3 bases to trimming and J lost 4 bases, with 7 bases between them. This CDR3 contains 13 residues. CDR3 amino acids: CASSFREYNEQFF. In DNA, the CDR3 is TGTGCCAGCAGTTTTCGGGAGTACAATGAGCAGTTCTTC.

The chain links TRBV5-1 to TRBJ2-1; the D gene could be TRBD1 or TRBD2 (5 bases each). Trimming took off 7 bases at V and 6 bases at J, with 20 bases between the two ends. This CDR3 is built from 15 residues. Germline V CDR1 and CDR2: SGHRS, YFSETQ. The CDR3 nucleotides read TGCGCCAGCTCCCGACGGGACCCACCCTTCAATGAGCAGTTCTTC. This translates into CASSRRDPPFNEQFF.

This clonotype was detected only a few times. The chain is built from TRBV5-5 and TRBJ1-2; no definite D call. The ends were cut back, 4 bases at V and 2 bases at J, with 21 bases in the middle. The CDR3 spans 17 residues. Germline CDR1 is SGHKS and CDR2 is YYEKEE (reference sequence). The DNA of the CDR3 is TGTGCCAGCAGCCCACGGACGGAAGAGACTTTCAACTATGGCTACACCTTC. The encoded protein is CASSPRTEETFNYGYTF.

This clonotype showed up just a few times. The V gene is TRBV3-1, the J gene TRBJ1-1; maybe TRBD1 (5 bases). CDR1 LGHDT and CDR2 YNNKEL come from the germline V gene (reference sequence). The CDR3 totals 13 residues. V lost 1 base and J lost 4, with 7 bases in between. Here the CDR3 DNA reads TGTGCCAGCAGCCAAGTTGGGGGCACTGAAGCTTTCTTT. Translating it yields CASSQVGGTEAFF.

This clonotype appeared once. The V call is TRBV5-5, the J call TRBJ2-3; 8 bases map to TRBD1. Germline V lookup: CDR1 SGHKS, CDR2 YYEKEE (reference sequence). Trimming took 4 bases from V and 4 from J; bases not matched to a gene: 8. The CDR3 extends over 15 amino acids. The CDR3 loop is CASSMGTGGPDTQYF. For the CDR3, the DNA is TGTGCCAGCAGCATGGGGACAGGAGGGCCAGATACGCAGTATTTT.

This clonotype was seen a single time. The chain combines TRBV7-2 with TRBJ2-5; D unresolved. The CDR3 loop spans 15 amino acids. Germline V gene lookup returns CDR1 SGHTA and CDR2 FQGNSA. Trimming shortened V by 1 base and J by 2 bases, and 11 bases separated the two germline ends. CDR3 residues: CASSLGPQPQETQYF. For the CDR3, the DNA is TGTGCCAGCAGCTTAGGCCCGCAGCCACAAGAGACCCAGTACTTC.

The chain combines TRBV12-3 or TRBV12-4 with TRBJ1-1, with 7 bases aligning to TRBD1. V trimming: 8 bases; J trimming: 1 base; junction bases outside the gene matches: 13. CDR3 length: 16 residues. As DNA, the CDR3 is TGTGCCAGCGCTGGGACAGCGCCCTCGGGGAACACTGAAGCTTTCTTT. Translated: CASAGTAPSGNTEAFF.

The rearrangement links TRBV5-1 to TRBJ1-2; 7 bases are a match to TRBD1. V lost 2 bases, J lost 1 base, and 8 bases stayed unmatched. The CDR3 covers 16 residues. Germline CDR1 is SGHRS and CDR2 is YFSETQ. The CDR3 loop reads CASSFLMTGINYGYTF. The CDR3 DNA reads TGCGCCAGCAGCTTCCTCATGACAGGGATTAACTATGGCTACACCTTC.

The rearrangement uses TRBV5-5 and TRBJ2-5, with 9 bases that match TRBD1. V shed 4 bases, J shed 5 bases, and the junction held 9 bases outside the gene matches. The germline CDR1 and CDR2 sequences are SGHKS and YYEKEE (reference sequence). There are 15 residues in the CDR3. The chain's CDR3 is CASSATGQGAETQYF. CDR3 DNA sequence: TGTGCCAGCAGCGCGACGGGACAGGGAGCGGAGACCCAGTACTTC.

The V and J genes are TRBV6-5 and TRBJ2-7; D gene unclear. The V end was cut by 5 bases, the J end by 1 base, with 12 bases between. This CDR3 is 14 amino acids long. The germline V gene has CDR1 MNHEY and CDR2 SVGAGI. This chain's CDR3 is CASSKDQGSYEQYF. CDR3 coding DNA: TGTGCCAGCAGTAAGGACCAAGGATCCTACGAGCAGTACTTC.

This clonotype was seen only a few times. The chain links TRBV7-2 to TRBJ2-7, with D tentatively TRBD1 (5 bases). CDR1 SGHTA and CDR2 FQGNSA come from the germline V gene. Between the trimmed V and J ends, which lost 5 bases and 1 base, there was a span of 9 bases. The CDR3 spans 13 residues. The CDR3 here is CASSKRQSYEQYF. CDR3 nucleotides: TGTGCCAGCAGCAAAAGACAGTCCTACGAGCAGTACTTC.

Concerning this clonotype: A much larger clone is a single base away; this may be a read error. CDR3 residues: CSVSAGITKNIQYF. The CDR3 DNA reads as TGCAGCGTTTCTGCAGGGATTACCAAAAACATTCAGTACTTC. The V and J genes are TRBV29-1 and TRBJ2-4; a possible D gene is TRBD1 (5 bases). The V gene lost 5 bases and the J gene lost 2 bases, with 13 bases spanning the gap. Germline V gene data show CDR1 as SQVTM and CDR2 as ANQGSEA. The length of the CDR3 is 14 residues.

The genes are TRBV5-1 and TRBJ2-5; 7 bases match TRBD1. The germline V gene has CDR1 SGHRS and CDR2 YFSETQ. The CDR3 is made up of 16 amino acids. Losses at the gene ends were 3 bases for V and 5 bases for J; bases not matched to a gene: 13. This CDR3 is CASSSAARTGDETQYF. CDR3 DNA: TGCGCCAGCAGCTCGGCTGCCCGGACAGGAGACGAGACCCAGTACTTC.

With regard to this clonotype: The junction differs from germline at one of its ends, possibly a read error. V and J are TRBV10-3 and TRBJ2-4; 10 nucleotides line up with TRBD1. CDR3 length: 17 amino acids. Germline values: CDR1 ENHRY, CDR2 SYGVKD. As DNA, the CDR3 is TGTGCCAGCAGTGCCGGGACAGGGGCCCTAGCCAAAAACATTCAGTACTTC. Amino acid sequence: CASSAGTGALAKNIQYF.

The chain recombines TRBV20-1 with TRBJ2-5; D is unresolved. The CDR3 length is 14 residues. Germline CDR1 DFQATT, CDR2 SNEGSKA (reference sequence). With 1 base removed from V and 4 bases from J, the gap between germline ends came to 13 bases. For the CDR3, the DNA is TGCAGTGCTAGAGTTCCTTTTAGGCGAGAGACCCAGTACTTC. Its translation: CSARVPFRRETQYF.

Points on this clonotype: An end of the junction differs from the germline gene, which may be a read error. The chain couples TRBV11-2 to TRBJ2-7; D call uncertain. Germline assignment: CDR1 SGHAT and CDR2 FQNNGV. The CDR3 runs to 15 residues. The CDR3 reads CASSLDYLGPYEQYF. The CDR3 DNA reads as TGTGCCAGCAGCTTAGATTATCTTGGCCCCTACGAACAGTACTTC.

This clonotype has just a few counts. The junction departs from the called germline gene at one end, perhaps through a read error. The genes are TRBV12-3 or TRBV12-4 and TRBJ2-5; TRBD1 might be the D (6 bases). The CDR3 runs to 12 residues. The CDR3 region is CASTPGEETQYF. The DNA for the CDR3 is TGCGCCAGCACCCCAGGGGAAGAGACCCAGTACTTC.

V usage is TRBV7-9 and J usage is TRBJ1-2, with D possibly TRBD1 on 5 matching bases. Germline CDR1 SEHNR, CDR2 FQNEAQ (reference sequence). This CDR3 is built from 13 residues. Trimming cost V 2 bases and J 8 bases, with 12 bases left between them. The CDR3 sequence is CASSLTGSGGYTF. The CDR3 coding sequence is TGTGCCAGCAGCTTAACGGGGTCAGGGGGCTACACCTTC.

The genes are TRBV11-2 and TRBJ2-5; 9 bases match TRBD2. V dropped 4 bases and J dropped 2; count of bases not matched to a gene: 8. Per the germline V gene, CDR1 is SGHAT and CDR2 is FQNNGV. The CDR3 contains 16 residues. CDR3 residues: CASSSLLAGGQETQYF. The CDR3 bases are TGTGCCAGCAGCTCCCTACTGGCGGGGGGGCAAGAGACCCAGTACTTC.

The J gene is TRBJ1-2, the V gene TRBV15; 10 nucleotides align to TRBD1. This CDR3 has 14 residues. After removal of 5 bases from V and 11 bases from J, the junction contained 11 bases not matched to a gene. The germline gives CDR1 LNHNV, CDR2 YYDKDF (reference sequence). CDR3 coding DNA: TGTGCCACCAGCCCGCGCCGGGACAGGGGTGCATACACCTTC. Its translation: CATSPRRDRGAYTF. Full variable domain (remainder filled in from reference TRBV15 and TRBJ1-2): DAMVIQNPRYQVTQFGKPVTLSCSQTLNHNVMYWYQQKSSQAPKLLFHYYDKDFNNEADTPDNFQSRRPNTSFCFLDIRSPGLGDTAMYLCATSPRRDRGAYTFGSGTRLTVV.

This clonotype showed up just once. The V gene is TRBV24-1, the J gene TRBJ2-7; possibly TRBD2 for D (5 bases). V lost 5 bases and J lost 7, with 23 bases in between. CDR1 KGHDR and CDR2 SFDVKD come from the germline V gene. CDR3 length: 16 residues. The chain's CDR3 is CATSVRLPGYGNEQYF. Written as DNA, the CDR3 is TGTGCCACCAGTGTCCGGCTGCCGGGGTACGGTAATGAGCAGTACTTC.

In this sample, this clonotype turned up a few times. This CDR3 is CASSIGYIQYF. In DNA form, the CDR3 reads TGTGCCAGTAGTATCGGGTACATTCAGTACTTC. V usage is TRBV19 and J usage is TRBJ2-4; D not certain. The V and J ends lost 3 bases and 8 bases respectively, with 5 bases between them. This CDR3 comprises 11 residues. Germline CDR1 reads LNHDA; CDR2 reads SQIVND (reference sequence).

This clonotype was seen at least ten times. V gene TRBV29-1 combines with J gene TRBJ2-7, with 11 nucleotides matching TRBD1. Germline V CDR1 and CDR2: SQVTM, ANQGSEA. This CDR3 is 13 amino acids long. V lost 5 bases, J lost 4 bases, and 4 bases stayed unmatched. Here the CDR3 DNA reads TGCAGCGTTCGGACAGGGGGCTCTTACGAGCAGTACTTC. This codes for CSVRTGGSYEQYF.